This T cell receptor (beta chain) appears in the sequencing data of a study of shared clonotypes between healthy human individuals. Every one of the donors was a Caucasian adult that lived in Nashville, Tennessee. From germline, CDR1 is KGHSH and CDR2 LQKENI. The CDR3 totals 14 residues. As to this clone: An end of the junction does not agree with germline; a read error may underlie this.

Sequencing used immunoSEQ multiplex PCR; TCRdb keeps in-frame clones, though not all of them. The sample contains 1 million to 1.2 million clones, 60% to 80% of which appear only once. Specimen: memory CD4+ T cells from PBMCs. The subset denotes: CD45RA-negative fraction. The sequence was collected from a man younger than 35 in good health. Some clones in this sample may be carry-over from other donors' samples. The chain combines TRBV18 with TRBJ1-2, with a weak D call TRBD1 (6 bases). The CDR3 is CATSTLTGPYGYTF. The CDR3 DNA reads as TGTGCCACCTCAACCCTAACAGGGCCCTATGGCTACACCTTC.